Shown below are 10 T cell receptor beta chains from a single sample sequenced in a study of Graves' ophthalmopathy and Graves' hyperthyroidism. RNA transcripts served as template for amplifying TCR beta CDR3 sequences. After a first-round RT-PCR with HTBI primers, a second-round multiplex PCR was run. TCRdb redid the calling of the multiplex PCR reads with MiXCR, one entry per CDR3 protein. Of approximately 330,000 distinct CDR3 sequences listed, 17% are singletons. The sequencing input was peripheral blood. The receptors were gathered from an adult man with Graves' ophthalmopathy.

Many counts were recorded for this clonotype. The genes are TRBV20-1 and TRBJ2-7; 7 bases match TRBD2. Trimming removed 1 base from V and 6 bases from J; junction bases left unmatched: 9. This CDR3 has 14 residues. Germline-derived CDR1 and CDR2 are DFQATT and SNEGSKA (reference sequence). Here the CDR3 DNA reads TGCAGTGCTAGAGGGGGGGGAGGGCTGCCCGAGCAGTACTTC. Its translation: CSARGGGGLPEQYF.

This clonotype was detected ten times or more. Relative to the germline gene, one junction end is altered; a read error may explain this. The rearrangement links TRBV6-2 or TRBV6-3 to TRBJ2-7; D might be TRBD1 (5 bases). Germline values: CDR1 MNHEY, CDR2 SVGEGT. The CDR3 spans 13 residues. The DNA for the CDR3 is TGTGCCAGCAGTTACCAAAGGGGCAACGAGCAGTGCTTC. Residues: CASSYQRGNEQCF.

This chain joins TRBV18 and TRBJ1-1; no firm D call. Deletions cut 3 bases from V and 1 base from J, with 9 bases between. The germline V gene encodes CDR1 KGHSH and CDR2 LQKENI. The CDR3 loop spans 14 amino acids. The CDR3 nucleotides are TGTGCCAGCTCACCCGCATTGAAGAACACTGAAGCTTTCTTT. Amino acids: CASSPALKNTEAFF. Complete variable domain (other parts from reference TRBV18 and TRBJ1-1): NAGVMQNPRHLVRRRGQEARLRCSPMKGHSHVYWYRQLPEEGLKFMVYLQKENIIDESGMPKERFSAEFPKEGPSILRIQQVVRGDSAAYFCASSPALKNTEAFFGQGTRLTVV.

This clonotype has at least ten counts. This chain connects TRBV12-3 or TRBV12-4 to TRBJ1-5; D call uncertain. The germline V and J ends were trimmed by 3 bases and 3 bases, with 9 bases remaining between them. This CDR3 has 14 amino acids. CDR3 DNA: TGTGCCAGCAGTTTTGGGCCGCCCAATCAGCCCCAGCATTTT. Amino acid sequence: CASSFGPPNQPQHF.

Comment on this clonotype: It may be a read error: a sequence one base away is much more abundant. The chain recombines TRBV30 with TRBJ1-6; D is undetermined. Germline-derived CDR1 and CDR2 are GTSNPN and SVGIG (reference sequence). The CDR3 has 13 amino acids. CDR3 bases: TGTGCCTGGAGTAACAGAAGGAATTCATCCCTCCACTTT. This gives the protein CAWSNRRNSSLHF.

Ten or more counts support this clonotype. The chain combines TRBV6-2 or TRBV6-3 with TRBJ2-7; the D gene is possibly TRBD2 (5 bases). The CDR3 runs to 11 residues. Between the trimmed V and J ends, which lost 7 bases and 7 bases, there was a span of 11 bases. In germline, CDR1 is MNHEY, CDR2 SVGEGT. The CDR3 DNA follows: TGTGCCAGCAACCTGGGAGTGGAGCAGTACTTC. This gives the protein CASNLGVEQYF.

This clonotype was detected many times. The chain is built from TRBV30 and TRBJ1-1; tentatively, D is TRBD1 (5 bases). The germline gives CDR1 GTSNPN, CDR2 SVGIG (reference sequence). Trimming pared 5 bases from V and 5 bases from J, leaving 18 bases between. The length of the CDR3 is 14 residues. CDR3 in DNA: TGTGCCTGGCACCAAGAAGTGGGGGGAACTGAAGCTTTCTTT. Amino acids: CAWHQEVGGTEAFF.

This clonotype was seen repeatedly, ten times or more. This chain links TRBV20-1 with TRBJ1-1; D not certain. V was trimmed by 1 base and J by 3 bases, leaving 9 bases between them. This CDR3 spans 13 amino acids. The germline V gene has CDR1 DFQATT and CDR2 SNEGSKA (reference sequence). CDR3 sequence (DNA): TGCAGTGCTAGAGTCCCGAGTGACACTGAAGCTTTCTTT. Its protein product is CSARVPSDTEAFF.

This clonotype has a count of ten or more. The chain joins TRBV20-1 to TRBJ2-5; 11 bases align to TRBD2. The CDR3 is made up of 13 amino acids. V was clipped by 6 bases and J by 4 bases; unmatched bases: 4. CDR1 and CDR2 (germline): DFQATT, SNEGSKA (reference sequence). The DNA for the CDR3 is TGCAGTGCGACACTAGCGGGAGTAGAGACCCAGTACTTC. Its translation is CSATLAGVETQYF.

The table lists this clonotype with many counts. The rearrangement joins TRBV20-1 to TRBJ1-2; 12 bases agree with TRBD1. Trimming took 3 bases from V and 4 from J; bases not matched to a gene: 6. In germline, CDR1 is DFQATT, CDR2 SNEGSKA (reference sequence). This CDR3 is built from 15 residues. CDR3 region: CSASGGTGGSYGYTF. CDR3 nucleotides: TGCAGTGCTAGTGGCGGGACAGGGGGCTCCTATGGCTACACCTTC.